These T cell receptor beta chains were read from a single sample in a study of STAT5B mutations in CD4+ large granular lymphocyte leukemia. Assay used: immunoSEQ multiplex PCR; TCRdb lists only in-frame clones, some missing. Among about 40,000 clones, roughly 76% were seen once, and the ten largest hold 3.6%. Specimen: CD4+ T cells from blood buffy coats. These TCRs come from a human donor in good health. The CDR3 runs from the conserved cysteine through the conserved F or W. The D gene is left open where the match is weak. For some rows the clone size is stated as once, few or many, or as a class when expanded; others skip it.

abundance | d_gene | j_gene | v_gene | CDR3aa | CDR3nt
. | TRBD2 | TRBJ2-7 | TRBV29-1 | CSVESIAGGAYEQYF | TGCAGCGTTGAAAGTATAGCGGGAGGCGCCTACGAGCAGTACTTC
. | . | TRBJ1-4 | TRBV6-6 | CATCGFINEKLFF | TGTGCCACATGTGGGTTTATTAATGAAAAACTGTTTTTT
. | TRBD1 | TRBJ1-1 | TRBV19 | CASRGSGQANTEAFF | TGTGCCAGTAGGGGCTCGGGACAGGCCAACACTGAAGCTTTCTTT
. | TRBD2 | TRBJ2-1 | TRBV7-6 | CASSLSGGRRNEQFF | TGTGCCAGCAGCCTTAGCGGCGGGAGACGGAATGAGCAGTTCTTC
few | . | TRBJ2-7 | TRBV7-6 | CASSPGWPARSYEQYF | TGTGCCAGCAGTCCTGGATGGCCGGCTCGGTCCTACGAGCAGTACTTC
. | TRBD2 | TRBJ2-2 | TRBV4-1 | CASRYASGGKTNTGELFF | TGCGCCAGCAGATATGCTAGCGGGGGCAAGACGAACACCGGGGAGCTGTTTTTT
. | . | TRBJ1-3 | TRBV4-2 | CASARGLGNTIYF | TGTGCCAGCGCTCGTGGGCTGGGAAACACCATATATTTT
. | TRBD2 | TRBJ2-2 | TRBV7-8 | CASSLEGTSGRTGELFF | TGTGCCAGCAGCTTAGAAGGGACTAGCGGGAGGACCGGGGAGCTGTTTTTT
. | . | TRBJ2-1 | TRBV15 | CATSSWDQYNEQFF | TGTGCCACCAGCTCTTGGGACCAATACAATGAGCAGTTCTTC
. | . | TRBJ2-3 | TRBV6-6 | CASSPGSSTDTQYF | TGTGCCAGCAGTCCCGGGTCTAGCACAGATACGCAGTATTTT
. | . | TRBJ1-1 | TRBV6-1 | CASSELTTAEAFF | TGTGCCAGCAGTGAACTTACGACGGCAGAAGCTTTCTTT
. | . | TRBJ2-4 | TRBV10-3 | CAISARVGYNIQYF | TGTGCCATCAGCGCCCGTGTGGGTTATAACATTCAGTACTTC
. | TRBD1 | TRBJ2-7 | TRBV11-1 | CASSLGTGAVGEQYF | TGTGCCAGCAGCTTGGGGACAGGGGCTGTGGGCGAGCAGTACTTC
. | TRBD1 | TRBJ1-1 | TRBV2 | CASSSQGANTEAFF | TGTGCCAGCAGTTCTCAGGGGGCAAACACTGAAGCTTTCTTT
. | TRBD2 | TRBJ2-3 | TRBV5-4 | CASSLGLAASTDTQYF | TGTGCCAGCAGCTTGGGACTAGCGGCAAGCACAGATACGCAGTATTTT
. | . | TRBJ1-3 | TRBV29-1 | CSVGTPGNTIYF | TGCAGCGTTGGGACGCCTGGAAACACCATATATTTT
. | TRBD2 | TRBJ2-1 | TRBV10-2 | CASSVTPALAGGLYNEQFF | TGCGCCAGCAGTGTAACCCCGGCGCTGGCGGGGGGCCTATACAATGAGCAGTTCTTC
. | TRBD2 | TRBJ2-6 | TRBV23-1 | CASRGRAHSGANVLTF | TGCGCCAGCAGGGGGAGGGCCCACTCTGGGGCCAACGTCCTGACTTTC
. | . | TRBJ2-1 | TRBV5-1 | CASSLDGGAMNEQFF | TGCGCCAGCAGCTTGGATGGGGGGGCAATGAATGAGCAGTTCTTC
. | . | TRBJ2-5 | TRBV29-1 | CSVEGIGETQYF | TGCAGCGTTGAAGGGATTGGGGAGACCCAGTACTTC
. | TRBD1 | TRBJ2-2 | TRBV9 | CASKRQGTGELFF | TGTGCCAGCAAGCGACAGGGTACCGGGGAGCTGTTTTTT
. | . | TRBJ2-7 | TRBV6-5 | CASSYVGNYEQYF | TGTGCCAGCAGCTACGTAGGGAACTACGAGCAGTACTTC
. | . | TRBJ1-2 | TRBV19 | CASSILQTYGYTF | TGTGCCAGTAGTATCCTACAGACCTATGGCTACACCTTC
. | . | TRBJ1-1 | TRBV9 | CASSVGPVDTEAFF | TGTGCCAGCAGCGTAGGGCCAGTTGACACTGAAGCTTTCTTT
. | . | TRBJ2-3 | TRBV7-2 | CASSLSLYTQYF | TGTGCCAGCAGCTTAAGTCTCTATACGCAGTATTTT
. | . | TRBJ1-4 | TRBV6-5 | CASSRDFATNEKLFF | TGTGCCAGCAGCCGGGACTTTGCAACTAATGAAAAACTGTTTTTT
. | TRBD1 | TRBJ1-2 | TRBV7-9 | CASSTGVSGYGYTF | TGTGCCAGCAGCACAGGGGTTAGTGGCTATGGCTACACCTTC
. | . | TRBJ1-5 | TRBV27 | CASSLGSGPSNQPQHF | TGTGCCAGCAGTTTAGGTTCAGGGCCTAGCAATCAGCCCCAGCATTTT
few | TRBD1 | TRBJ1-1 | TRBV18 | CASSAGTGNPLSTEAFF | TGTGCCAGCTCAGCCGGGACAGGAAACCCCCTGAGTACTGAAGCTTTCTTT
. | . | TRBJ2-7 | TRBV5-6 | CASSRNDYEQYF | TGTGCCAGCAGCCGCAACGACTACGAGCAGTACTTC
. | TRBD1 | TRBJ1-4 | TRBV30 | CAWSVRLLQGGEKLFF | TGTGCCTGGAGTGTACGCCTCCTGCAGGGGGGTGAAAAACTGTTTTTT
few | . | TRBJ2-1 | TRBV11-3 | CASSLVGSHEQFF | TGTGCCAGCAGCTTAGTGGGGAGCCATGAGCAGTTCTTC
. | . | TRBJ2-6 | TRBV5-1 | CASSLGLGSSGANVLTF | TGCGCCAGCAGCTTGGGACTGGGAAGCTCTGGGGCCAACGTCCTGACTTTC
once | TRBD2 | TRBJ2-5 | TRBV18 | CASSPLNSGGQETQYF | TGTGCCAGCTCACCACTAAATAGCGGGGGGCAAGAGACCCAGTACTTC
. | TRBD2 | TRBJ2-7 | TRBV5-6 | CASSGTTTYEQYF | TGTGCCAGCAGCGGGACTACCACCTACGAGCAGTACTTC
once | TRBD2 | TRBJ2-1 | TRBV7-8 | CASSARTSGTGNEQFF | TGTGCCAGCAGCGCCAGGACTAGCGGGACGGGCAATGAGCAGTTCTTC
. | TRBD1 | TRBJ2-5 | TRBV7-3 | CASSHGQGQETQYF | TGTGCCAGCAGCCACGGACAGGGACAAGAGACCCAGTACTTC
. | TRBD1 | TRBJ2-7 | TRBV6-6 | CASRPTGGHYEQYF | TGTGCCAGCAGGCCTACAGGGGGTCACTACGAGCAGTACTTC
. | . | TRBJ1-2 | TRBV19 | CASSTRNYGYTF | TGTGCCAGTAGTACTAGGAACTATGGCTACACCTTC
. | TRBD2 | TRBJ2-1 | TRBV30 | CAWTPAGRPNEQFF | TGTGCCTGGACCCCAGCGGGGCGACCCAATGAGCAGTTCTTC
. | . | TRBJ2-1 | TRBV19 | CASSIYPPSDEQFF | TGTGCCAGTAGTATATACCCCCCTTCAGACGAGCAGTTCTTC
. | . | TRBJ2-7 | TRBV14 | CASSQAGSIVVAEQYF | TGTGCCAGCAGCCAAGCAGGGTCCATCGTAGTCGCCGAGCAGTACTTC
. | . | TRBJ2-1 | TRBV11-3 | CASSYGVGEQFF | TGTGCCAGCAGCTACGGGGTTGGGGAGCAGTTCTTC
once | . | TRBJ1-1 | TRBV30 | CAWSAPWGPGRTEAFF | TGTGCCTGGAGCGCCCCTTGGGGGCCGGGGCGGACTGAAGCTTTCTTT
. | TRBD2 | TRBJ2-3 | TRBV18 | CASSPLLAGGSTDTQYF | TGTGCCAGCTCACCCTTACTAGCGGGAGGGTCCACAGATACGCAGTATTTT
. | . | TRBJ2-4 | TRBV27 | CASGEAKNIQYF | TGTGCCAGCGGGGAAGCCAAAAACATTCAGTACTTC
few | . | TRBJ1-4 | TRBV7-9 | CASSLDTGRGKLFF | TGTGCCAGCAGCTTAGACACCGGGCGTGGAAAACTGTTTTTT
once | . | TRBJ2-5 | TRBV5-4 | CASSLITETQYF | TGTGCCAGCAGCTTGATCACAGAGACCCAGTACTTC
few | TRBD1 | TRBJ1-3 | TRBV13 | CASSDRVSGNTIYF | TGTGCCAGCAGCGACAGGGTCTCTGGAAACACCATATATTTT
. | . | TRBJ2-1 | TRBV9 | CASSVAGLAFYNEQFF | TGTGCCAGCAGCGTAGCTGGCCTAGCGTTTTACAATGAGCAGTTCTTC